One sample yielded the 22 T cell receptor beta chains listed below, sequenced in a study of blood T cell repertoires in COVID-19. Measured with immunoSEQ multiplex PCR; TCRdb has only the in-frame clones, and not every one. The sample contains 140,000 or so clones, around 80% of which appear only once. What was sequenced was peripheral blood. These receptors all come from a woman in her forties or fifties with acute or convalescent COVID-19.

The chain employs TRBV9 and TRBJ1-6; 7 nucleotides agree with TRBD1. In germline, CDR1 is SGDLS, CDR2 YYNGEE. J was trimmed by 9 bases and V by 4 bases; bases with no gene match: 7. The CDR3 has 14 residues. The CDR3 loop reads CASSWGQNFSPLHF. CDR3 nucleotides: TGTGCCAGCAGCTGGGGACAGAACTTTTCACCCCTCCACTTT. The complete variable domain, with remaining parts taken from reference TRBV9 and TRBJ1-6, reads DSGVTQTPKHLITATGQRVTLRCSPRSGDLSVYWYQQSLDQGLQFLIQYYNGEERAKGNILERFSAQQFPDLHSELNLSSLELGDSALYFCASSWGQNFSPLHFGNGTRLTVT.

The chain joins TRBV27 to TRBJ1-6; a weak D match, TRBD1 (6 bases). The CDR3 totals 17 residues. CDR1 is MNHEY, CDR2 SMNVEV, per germline (reference sequence). V gave up 5 bases and J gave up 3 bases, with 17 bases separating them. CDR3 coding DNA: TGTGCCAGCAGTCCGGTTGGGGGGGGGCTCTATAATTCACCCCTCCACTTT. It is translated as CASSPVGGGLYNSPLHF.

The CDR3 DNA sequence: TGTGCCAGCAGTATACAGGGGAATTACGAGCAGTACTTC. Its translation is CASSIQGNYEQYF. The gene calls are TRBV13 and TRBJ2-7, with 7 bases that match TRBD1. The CDR3 contains 13 residues. From germline, CDR1 is PRHDT and CDR2 FYEKMQ (reference sequence). Germline trimming cut 6 bases from V and 4 bases from J; bases unmatched to any gene: 6.

This clone has just a few counts. This rearrangement joins TRBV6-2 or TRBV6-3 to TRBJ1-4; weak D call: TRBD1 (6 bases). The CDR3 contains 20 residues. The V gene's germline CDR1 is MNHEY and CDR2 SVGEGT. V lost 0 bases and J 8 bases, leaving 28 bases between the germline ends. CDR3 DNA sequence: TGTGCCAGCAGTTACTCTCCCCGGTCGGACTTCGGGGGGCTGTTAGAAAAACTGTTTTTT. It is translated as CASSYSPRSDFGGLLEKLFF.

This clone was found a few times. The CDR3 is CASRSGGAGAKNIQYF. The CDR3, as DNA: TGTGCCAGTAGATCAGGGGGCGCCGGTGCCAAAAACATTCAGTACTTC. V is TRBV19 and J is TRBJ2-4; 8 positions match TRBD1. The CDR3 is made up of 16 amino acids. The germline CDR1 and CDR2 sequences are LNHDA and SQIVND (reference sequence). J gave up 1 base and V 6 bases, and 8 bases lay outside the gene matches.

This clone was seen a few times. The chain joins TRBV2 to TRBJ2-3; 16 positions match TRBD2. The V and J ends lost 9 bases and 4 bases, in that order; junction bases with no gene match: 10. The CDR3 totals 17 residues. Germline values: CDR1 SNHLY, CDR2 FYNNEI. The CDR3 sequence: CARTGTSGGAGSDTQYF. CDR3 in DNA: TGTGCCAGAACCGGGACTAGCGGGGGGGCCGGTTCAGATACGCAGTATTTT.

The V call is TRBV27, the J call TRBJ2-5; 12 bases match TRBD2. The junction had 7 bases not matched to a gene; V was cut back by 5 bases and J by 0 bases. The CDR3 runs to 17 residues. CDR1 and CDR2 from the germline V gene are MNHEY and SMNVEV (reference sequence). As DNA, the CDR3 is TGTGCCAGCAGTCCGAGGACTAGCGGGACGTACCAAGAGACCCAGTACTTC. This encodes CASSPRTSGTYQETQYF.

On this clone: Different DNA sequences within this sample yield the same CDR3. J is TRBJ1-5 and V is TRBV6-2 or TRBV6-3, with D perhaps TRBD1 (5 bases). V gave up 2 bases and J gave up 4 bases, with 9 bases separating them. The CDR3 totals 14 residues. CDR1 MNHEY and CDR2 SVGEGT come from the germline V gene. The DNA of the CDR3 is TGTGCCAGCAGTTACGCTCAGGGAAATCAGCCCCAGCATTTT. Translated, it gives CASSYAQGNQPQHF.

The chain employs TRBV21-1 and TRBJ1-5; no check of the table's D call, TRBD1, against the DNA was made. TRBV21-1 is a known pseudogene. The CDR3 is 19 amino acids. The CDR3 DNA is TGTGCCAGCAGCAAAGGGGGATCCGACAGGGCGCCCCGGGGTCAGCCCCAGCATTTT. As protein: CASSKGGSDRAPRGQPQHF.

This chain links TRBV5-6 with TRBJ2-2; 7 bases match TRBD1. The germline V gene encodes CDR1 SGHDT and CDR2 YYEEEE. The CDR3 is made up of 15 amino acids. Trimming cost V 0 bases and J 4 bases; bases outside gene matches: 3. The DNA for the CDR3 is TGTGCCAGCAGCTTGGAGGGACAGCCCACCGGGGAGCTGTTTTTT. It codes for CASSLEGQPTGELFF.

The chain uses TRBV5-5 and TRBJ1-2, with unresolved D. Germline V gives CDR1 SGHKS, CDR2 YYEKEE (reference sequence). The CDR3 covers 12 residues. V lost 0 bases and J lost 8, with 8 bases in between. The CDR3 sequence: CASSLGGEGYTF. In nucleotides, the CDR3 is TGTGCCAGCAGCTTGGGAGGAGAAGGCTACACCTTC. Full variable domain (rest looked up from reference TRBV5-5 and TRBJ1-2): DAGVTQSPTHLIKTRGQQVTLRCSPISGHKSVSWYQQVLGQGPQFIFQYYEKEERGRGNFPDRFSARQFPNYSSELNVNALLLGDSALYLCASSLGGEGYTFGSGTRLTVV.

V is TRBV7-9 and J is TRBJ1-2, with D perhaps TRBD1 (6 bases). CDR1 and CDR2 (germline): SEHNR, FQNEAQ (reference sequence). With 1 base removed from V and 1 base from J, the gap between germline ends came to 10 bases. The CDR3 runs 15 residues. CDR3 in amino acids: CASSLGQGFNYGYTF. CDR3 DNA: TGTGCCAGCAGCTTAGGGCAGGGGTTTAACTATGGCTACACCTTC.

In this sample, this clone turned up once. One junction end disagrees with the germline gene, perhaps due to a read error. J is TRBJ1-3 and V is TRBV3-1 (or the pseudogene TRBV3-2); TRBD1 matches at 7 bases. Germline CDR1 reads LGHDT; CDR2 reads YNNKEL (reference sequence). The CDR3 totals 15 residues. The CDR3 spells CASSQDIGQAITIYF. CDR3 coding DNA: TGTGCCAGCAGTCAAGACATTGGACAGGCAATCACCATATATTTT.

This clone occurred once. V usage is TRBV27 and J usage is TRBJ1-6; 9 positions match TRBD1. This CDR3 is built from 15 residues. The germline V gene encodes CDR1 MNHEY and CDR2 SMNVEV (reference sequence). The V and J ends lost 10 bases and 10 bases, in that order; junction bases with no gene match: 14. The CDR3 here is CATSGWDRAESPLHF. CDR3 bases: TGTGCCACCTCTGGCTGGGACAGGGCAGAATCACCCCTCCACTTT.

V and J are TRBV5-1 and TRBJ2-2, with TRBD2 matching over 7 bases. The CDR3 consists of 20 residues. Germline CDR1 and CDR2: SGHRS and YFSETQ. The V and J ends lost 0 bases and 5 bases, in that order; junction bases with no gene match: 19. The CDR3 reads CASSLVPNSAGKILTGELFF. CDR3 DNA: TGCGCCAGCAGCTTGGTTCCAAACTCAGCGGGGAAAATTTTGACCGGGGAGCTGTTTTTT.

J is TRBJ1-5 and V is TRBV19; D is unclear. In germline, CDR1 is LNHDA, CDR2 SQIVND (reference sequence). The CDR3 has 12 residues. Deletions cut 6 bases from V and 3 bases from J, with 6 bases between. DNA of the CDR3: TGTGCCAGTAGGACTCACAATCAGCCCCAGCATTTT. This gives the protein CASRTHNQPQHF.

There are a few counts of this clone. The chain uses TRBV7-2 and TRBJ1-1; D remains ambiguous. The CDR3 is 12 residues long. The V and J ends lost 1 base and 5 bases respectively, with 5 bases between them. Germline-derived CDR1 and CDR2 are SGHTA and FQGNSA. The CDR3 DNA sequence: TGTGCCAGCAGCTTAGTTCTGACTGAAGCTTTCTTT. This gives the protein CASSLVLTEAFF.

This clone showed up just a few times. The chain recombines TRBV2 with TRBJ1-2; a possible D gene is TRBD1 (6 bases). The CDR3 is made up of 14 amino acids. From germline, CDR1 is SNHLY and CDR2 FYNNEI. The V and J ends lost 7 bases and 3 bases respectively, with 15 bases between them. The CDR3 loop reads CASTNRVMDYGYTF. The CDR3 nucleotides are TGTGCCAGCACCAACAGGGTCATGGACTATGGCTACACCTTC.

The chain recombines TRBV4-3 with TRBJ2-3, with 13 bases lining up with TRBD2. CDR3 size: 17 residues. CDR1 LGHNA and CDR2 YSLEER come from the germline V gene. V shed 0 bases, J shed 4 bases, and the junction held 4 bases outside the gene matches. CDR3 coding DNA: TGCGCCAGCAGCCAAGATTGGACTAGCGGGGGTGCAGATACGCAGTATTTT. This translates into CASSQDWTSGGADTQYF.

This chain joins TRBV2 and TRBJ1-1; tentatively, D is TRBD1 (5 bases). V lost 8 bases and J 3 bases, leaving 13 bases between the germline ends. CDR1 SNHLY and CDR2 FYNNEI come from the germline V gene. The CDR3 sequence is 13 residues long. CDR3 coding DNA: TGTGCCAGCGGGGGGAGGATTGACACTGAAGCTTTCTTT. Translating gives CASGGRIDTEAFF.

The V gene is TRBV19, the J gene TRBJ2-1; D gene uncertain. The germline V gene has CDR1 LNHDA and CDR2 SQIVND (reference sequence). Trimming cost V 9 bases and J 0 bases, with 18 bases left between them. This CDR3 region has 16 residues. The DNA for the CDR3 is TGTGCCAGCTCAAGCCCCCCGGAGAGCTCCTACAATGAGCAGTTCTTC. Translating it yields CASSSPPESSYNEQFF.

In regard to this clone: Other DNA sequences within the sample encode an identical CDR3. J is TRBJ1-5 and V is TRBV7-9; 7 bases are shared with TRBD1. Germline V gene lookup returns CDR1 SEHNR and CDR2 FQNEAQ (reference sequence). CDR3 length: 14 residues. V dropped 4 bases and J dropped 4; count of bases not matched to a gene: 4. The chain's CDR3 is CASSSDRENQPQHF. The CDR3 nucleotides read TGTGCCAGCAGCTCTGACAGGGAAAATCAGCCCCAGCATTTT. The full variable domain, completed using reference TRBV7-9 and TRBJ1-5, is DTGVSQNPRHKITKRGQNVTFRCDPISEHNRLYWYRQTLGQGPEFLTYFQNEAQLEKSRLLSDRFSAERPKGSFSTLEIQRTEQGDSAMYLCASSSDRENQPQHFGDGTRLSIL.